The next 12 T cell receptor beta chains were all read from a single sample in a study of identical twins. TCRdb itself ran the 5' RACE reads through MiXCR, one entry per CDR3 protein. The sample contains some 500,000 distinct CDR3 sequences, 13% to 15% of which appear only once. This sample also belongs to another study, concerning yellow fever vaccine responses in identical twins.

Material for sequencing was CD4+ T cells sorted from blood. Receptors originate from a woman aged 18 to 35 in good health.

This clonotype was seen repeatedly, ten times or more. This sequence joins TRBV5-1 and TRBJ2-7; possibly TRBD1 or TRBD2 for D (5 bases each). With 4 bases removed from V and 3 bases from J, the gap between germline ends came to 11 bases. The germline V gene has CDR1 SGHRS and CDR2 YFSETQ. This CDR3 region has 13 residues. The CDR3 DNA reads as TGCGCCAGCAGCCTCATGGGGGACTACGAGCAGTACTTC. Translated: CASSLMGDYEQYF.

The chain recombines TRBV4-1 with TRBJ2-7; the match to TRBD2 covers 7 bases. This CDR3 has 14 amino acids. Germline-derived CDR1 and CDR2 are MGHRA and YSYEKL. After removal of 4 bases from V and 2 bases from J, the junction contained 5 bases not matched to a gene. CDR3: CASSPRDYPYEQYF. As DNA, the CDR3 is TGCGCCAGCAGCCCACGGGACTACCCCTACGAGCAGTACTTC.

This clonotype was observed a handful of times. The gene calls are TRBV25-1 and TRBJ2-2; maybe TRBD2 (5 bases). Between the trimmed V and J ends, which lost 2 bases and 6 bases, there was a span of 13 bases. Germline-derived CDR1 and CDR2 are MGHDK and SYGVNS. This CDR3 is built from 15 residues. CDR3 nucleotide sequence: TGTGCCAGCAGTGAAGGGGAGAGGTGGGCCGGGGAGCTGTTTTTT. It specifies CASSEGERWAGELFF.

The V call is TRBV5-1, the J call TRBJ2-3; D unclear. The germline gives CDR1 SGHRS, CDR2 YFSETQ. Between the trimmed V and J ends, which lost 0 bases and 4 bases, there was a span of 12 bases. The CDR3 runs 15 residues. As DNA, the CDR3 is TGCGCCAGCAGCTTGGATGGTAGTAAGGCAGATACGCAGTATTTT. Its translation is CASSLDGSKADTQYF.

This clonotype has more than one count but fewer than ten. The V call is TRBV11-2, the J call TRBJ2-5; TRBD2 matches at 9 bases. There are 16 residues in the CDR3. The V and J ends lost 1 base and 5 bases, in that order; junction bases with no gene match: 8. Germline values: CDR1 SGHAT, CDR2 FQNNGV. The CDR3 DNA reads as TGTGCCAGCAGCTTAGTGGGGCGGGAGGGGATGGAGACCCAGTACTTC. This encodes CASSLVGREGMETQYF.

The CDR3 is CASSQGAGPGPLSYEQYF. The DNA of the CDR3 is TGTGCCAGCAGCCAAGGGGCAGGCCCTGGCCCCCTCTCCTACGAGCAGTACTTC. V gene TRBV4-2 combines with J gene TRBJ2-7; D is unclear. Deletions cut 1 base from V and 0 bases from J, with 19 bases between. The germline CDR1 and CDR2 sequences are LGHNA and YNFKEQ. This CDR3 comprises 18 residues.

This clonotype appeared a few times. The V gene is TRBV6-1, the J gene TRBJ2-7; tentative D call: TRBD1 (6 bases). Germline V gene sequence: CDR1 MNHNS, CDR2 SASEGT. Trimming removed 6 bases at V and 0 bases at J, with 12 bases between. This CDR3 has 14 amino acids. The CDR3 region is CASSPRGFSYEQYF. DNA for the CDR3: TGTGCCAGCAGCCCCAGGGGATTCTCCTACGAGCAGTACTTC.

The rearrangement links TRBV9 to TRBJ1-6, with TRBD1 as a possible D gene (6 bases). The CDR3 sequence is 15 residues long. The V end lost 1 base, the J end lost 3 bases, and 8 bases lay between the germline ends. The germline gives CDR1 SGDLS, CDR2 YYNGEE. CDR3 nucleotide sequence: TGTGCCAGCAGCGTAAGGGGACACTATAATTCACCCCTCCACTTT. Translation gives CASSVRGHYNSPLHF.

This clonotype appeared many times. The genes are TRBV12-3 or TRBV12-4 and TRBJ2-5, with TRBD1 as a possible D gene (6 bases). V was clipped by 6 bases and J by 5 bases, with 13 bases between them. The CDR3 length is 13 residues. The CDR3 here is CASRETGMETQYF. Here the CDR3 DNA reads TGTGCCAGCAGGGAAACAGGGATGGAGACCCAGTACTTC.

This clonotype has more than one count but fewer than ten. The CDR3 is CASSELPVGQFF. The CDR3 bases are TGTGCCAGCAGTGAACTCCCGGTTGGGCAGTTCTTC. The chain employs TRBV2 and TRBJ2-1; unclear D gene. The CDR3 consists of 12 residues. V lost 2 bases and J lost 12, with 11 bases in between. Germline V gives CDR1 SNHLY, CDR2 FYNNEI.

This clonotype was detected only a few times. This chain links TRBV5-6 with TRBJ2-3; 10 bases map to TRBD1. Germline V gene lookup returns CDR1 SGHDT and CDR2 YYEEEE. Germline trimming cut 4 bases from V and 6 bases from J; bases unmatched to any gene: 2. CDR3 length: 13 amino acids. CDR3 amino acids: CASSRDRGDTQYF. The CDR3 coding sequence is TGTGCCAGCAGCCGGGACAGGGGTGATACGCAGTATTTT.

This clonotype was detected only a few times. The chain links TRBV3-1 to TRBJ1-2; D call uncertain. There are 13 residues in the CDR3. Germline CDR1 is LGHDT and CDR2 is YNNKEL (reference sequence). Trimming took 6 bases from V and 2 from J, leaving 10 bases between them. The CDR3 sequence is CASRSDENYGYTF. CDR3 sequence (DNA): TGTGCCAGCAGGTCAGACGAAAACTATGGCTACACCTTC. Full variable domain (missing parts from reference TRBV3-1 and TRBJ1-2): DTAVSQTPKYLVTQMGNDKSIKCEQNLGHDTMYWYKQDSKKFLKIMFSYNNKELIINETVPNRFSPKSPDKAHLNLHINSLELGDSAVYFCASRSDENYGYTFGSGTRLTVV.